A single sample is the source of the 24 T cell receptor beta chains below, sequenced in a study of early T cells in non-severe SARS-CoV-2 infection. From the 5' RACE reads, TCRdb called clonotypes with MiXCR, one entry per CDR3 protein. The data contain 85,000 to 100,000 distinct CDR3 sequences, approximately 16% of them singletons. This specimen was whole blood, taken at baseline. These receptors all stem from an adult who was a healthcare worker with PCR-confirmed SARS-CoV-2 infection or an uninfected control (not recorded which).

The chain couples TRBV2 to TRBJ2-2; D gene uncertain. Germline V CDR1 and CDR2: SNHLY, FYNNEI. The CDR3 has 13 residues. The V end was cut by 10 bases, the J end by 0 bases, with 9 bases between. The CDR3 sequence is CATEDANTGELFF. The CDR3 DNA follows: TGTGCCACCGAGGACGCGAACACCGGGGAGCTGTTTTTT.

This clonotype was observed a few times. This sequence joins TRBV12-3 or TRBV12-4 and TRBJ2-1; TRBD2 might be the D (7 bases). V lost 8 bases to trimming and J lost 8 bases, with 13 bases between them. The CDR3 sequence is 12 residues long. The CDR3 region has the DNA TGTGCCAGCGCTGGGGGGGGCTATGAGCAGTTCTTC. It is translated as CASAGGGYEQFF.

The chain recombines TRBV24-1 with TRBJ2-1, with D maybe TRBD1 (6 bases). There are 13 residues in the CDR3. Germline CDR1 reads KGHDR; CDR2 reads SFDVKD. With 5 bases removed from V and 7 bases from J, the gap between germline ends came to 11 bases. In nucleotides, the CDR3 is TGTGCCACCAGTGCCGAAGGGGGAAATGAGCAGTTCTTC. Its translation is CATSAEGGNEQFF.

This clonotype was seen many times. The rearrangement uses TRBV29-1 and TRBJ2-7; D is unclear. Germline assignment: CDR1 SQVTM and CDR2 ANQGSEA. CDR3 size: 12 residues. Trimming stripped 6 bases from V and 4 bases from J, with 13 bases between. CDR3 sequence (DNA): TGCAGCGTCGCGACTTCCACATACGAGCAGTACTTC. Residues: CSVATSTYEQYF.

This clonotype was seen only a few times. The chain couples TRBV6-5 to TRBJ2-7; possibly TRBD2 for D (8 bases). Germline loops: CDR1 MNHEY, CDR2 SVGAGI. V was clipped by 2 bases and J by 4 bases, with 12 bases between them. This CDR3 has 14 residues. For the CDR3, the DNA is TGTGCCAGCAGTTACCGGGAGGGGGCTTACGAGCAGTACTTC. Encoded protein: CASSYREGAYEQYF.

The gene calls are TRBV2 and TRBJ2-3; 9 bases agree with TRBD2. V trimming: 5 bases; J trimming: 2 bases; junction bases outside the gene matches: 2. CDR3 size: 14 residues. CDR1 and CDR2 (germline): SNHLY, FYNNEI. The CDR3 region is CASSLAGYTDTQYF. The CDR3 DNA reads as TGTGCCAGCAGTCTAGCGGGATACACAGATACGCAGTATTTT.

This clonotype was seen a few times. The V gene is TRBV5-6, the J gene TRBJ1-2, with 7 positions matching TRBD1. The CDR3 consists of 15 residues. V lost 3 bases to trimming and J lost 0 bases; unmatched junction nucleotides: 5. Germline values: CDR1 SGHDT, CDR2 YYEEEE. The DNA of the CDR3 is TGTGCCAGCAGCTCATTAAGGGGGCCTAACTATGGCTACACCTTC. This sequence encodes CASSSLRGPNYGYTF.

V is TRBV11-3 and J is TRBJ2-2; no firm D call. Germline V gene lookup returns CDR1 SGHNT and CDR2 YENEEA. The ends were cut back, 4 bases at V and 6 bases at J, with 6 bases in the middle. The CDR3 consists of 12 residues. The CDR3 DNA follows: TGTGCCAGCAGCTCCCGAGCCGGGGAGCTGTTTTTT. This sequence encodes CASSSRAGELFF. Combining the CDR3 with reference TRBV11-3 and TRBJ2-2 gives the whole variable domain EAGVVQSPRYKIIEKKQPVAFWCNPISGHNTLYWYLQNLGQGPELLIRYENEEAVDDSQLPKDRFSAERLKGVDSTLKIQPAELGDSAVYLCASSSRAGELFFGEGSRLTVL.

This clonotype was counted between two and nine times. The chain combines TRBV20-1 with TRBJ1-1, with 8 bases matching TRBD1. V shed 6 bases, J shed 1 base, and the junction held 4 bases outside the gene matches. The germline V gene has CDR1 DFQATT and CDR2 SNEGSKA (reference sequence). This CDR3 spans 13 amino acids. The CDR3: CSAKGTGNTEAFF. The CDR3 nucleotides are TGCAGTGCAAAGGGGACAGGGAACACTGAAGCTTTCTTT.

This sequence joins TRBV15 and TRBJ2-4; TRBD2 might be the D (6 bases). In germline, CDR1 is LNHNV, CDR2 YYDKDF (reference sequence). The germline V and J ends were trimmed by 0 bases and 8 bases, with 14 bases remaining between them. This CDR3 is 15 amino acids long. CDR3 DNA sequence: TGTGCCACCAGCAGAGATAGTTCTGGGACTCACATTCAGTACTTC. This encodes CATSRDSSGTHIQYF.

This clonotype occurred a few times. The rearrangement links TRBV28 to TRBJ2-7, with D unclear. The CDR3 is 12 residues long. The ends were cut back, 2 bases at V and 3 bases at J, with 5 bases in the middle. Per germline, CDR1 MDHEN and CDR2 SYDVKM. CDR3: CASSLGDYEQYF. The CDR3, as DNA: TGTGCCAGCAGTTTAGGGGACTACGAGCAGTACTTC.

This clonotype was found a few times. The chain is built from TRBV7-8 and TRBJ2-1; D uncertain. V shed 4 bases and J shed 7 bases, with 11 bases lying between them. The germline gives CDR1 SGHVS, CDR2 FQNEAQ. This CDR3 spans 13 amino acids. The CDR3 coding sequence is TGTGCCAGCAGCTCATTTTCTTGGAATGAGCAGTTCTTC. Amino acids: CASSSFSWNEQFF.

This sequence joins TRBV20-1 and TRBJ2-3; TRBD2 might be the D (6 bases). Germline-derived CDR1 and CDR2 are DFQATT and SNEGSKA (reference sequence). Trimming left V 6 bases short and J 1 base short, with 17 bases between. The CDR3 length is 15 residues. In nucleotides, the CDR3 is TGCAGTGCGGGCAGTGGCGGGATTGGCACAGATACGCAGTATTTT. Translating gives CSAGSGGIGTDTQYF.

A few counts support this clonotype. This rearrangement joins TRBV29-1 to TRBJ2-5; D is unresolved. V gave up 2 bases and J gave up 5 bases, with 9 bases separating them. The CDR3 has 12 residues. Germline V CDR1 and CDR2: SQVTM, ANQGSEA. The CDR3 sequence is CSVEPGDETQYF. Written as DNA, the CDR3 is TGCAGCGTTGAACCCGGCGATGAGACCCAGTACTTC.

This clonotype was seen a single time. The chain is built from TRBV4-2 and TRBJ2-7; D is ambiguous. In germline, CDR1 is LGHNA, CDR2 YNFKEQ. The V and J ends lost 0 bases and 3 bases respectively, with 6 bases between them. CDR3 length: 13 amino acids. CDR3 region: CASSQEVYYEQYF. The CDR3 coding sequence is TGTGCCAGCAGCCAAGAAGTCTACTACGAGCAGTACTTC.

A few counts support this clonotype. The rearrangement uses TRBV4-1 and TRBJ2-4; 7 bases map to TRBD1. After removal of 4 bases from V and 2 bases from J, the junction contained 8 bases not matched to a gene. The CDR3 loop spans 16 amino acids. Germline CDR1 reads MGHRA; CDR2 reads YSYEKL. This CDR3 reads CASSLLPTGTKNIQYF. In DNA form, the CDR3 reads TGCGCCAGCAGCCTACTGCCGACAGGGACCAAAAACATTCAGTACTTC.

The table lists this clonotype with a few counts. The chain joins TRBV15 to TRBJ1-2, with D perhaps matching TRBD1 (5 bases). The CDR3 has 14 residues. V was shortened by 1 base and J by 9 bases, with 15 bases between the two germline ends. Germline CDR1 and CDR2: LNHNV and YYDKDF (reference sequence). CDR3 in DNA: TGTGCCACCAGCAGAGTTACAGGCTCTGTTAGCTACACCTTC. Amino acid sequence: CATSRVTGSVSYTF.

The rearrangement links TRBV7-9 to TRBJ2-2; D not resolved. Per germline, CDR1 SEHNR and CDR2 FQNEAQ (reference sequence). The CDR3 length is 11 residues. The CDR3 sequence is CACGNTGELFF. The CDR3 DNA follows: TGTGCATGCGGGAACACCGGGGAGCTGTTTTTT.

Here the CDR3 reads CASSMSYEQYF. The CDR3 nucleotides are TGTGCCAGCAGTATGAGCTACGAGCAGTACTTC. The chain joins TRBV2 to TRBJ2-7, with D unclear. V was clipped by 5 bases and J by 3 bases, with 5 bases between them. The germline V gene encodes CDR1 SNHLY and CDR2 FYNNEI. This CDR3 spans 11 amino acids.

This chain uses TRBV29-1 with TRBJ2-7; no firm D call. Trimming shortened V by 4 bases and J by 2 bases, and 6 bases separated the two germline ends. The V gene's germline CDR1 is SQVTM and CDR2 ANQGSEA. This CDR3 comprises 11 residues. CDR3 residues: CSVVLAYEQYF. The CDR3 DNA follows: TGCAGCGTTGTATTGGCCTACGAGCAGTACTTC.

This clonotype occurred many times. The chain has TRBV27 and TRBJ1-1, with D uncertain. The CDR3 has 12 amino acids. Germline-derived CDR1 and CDR2 are MNHEY and SMNVEV (reference sequence). V was trimmed by 5 bases and J by 5 bases, leaving 9 bases between them. The CDR3: CASSHGGTEAFF. The CDR3 DNA follows: TGTGCCAGCAGTCATGGCGGAACTGAAGCTTTCTTT.

V and J are TRBV4-3 and TRBJ2-2, with 11 nucleotides matching TRBD2. This CDR3 has 18 residues. The V gene end was trimmed by 0 bases and the J gene end by 2 bases; junction bases not matched to a gene: 5. In germline, CDR1 is LGHNA, CDR2 YSLEER. The chain's CDR3 is CASSQEASGRINTGELFF. The CDR3 DNA follows: TGCGCCAGCAGCCAAGAAGCTAGCGGGAGGATCAACACCGGGGAGCTGTTTTTT.

This clonotype was counted a few times. The V gene is TRBV20-1, the J gene TRBJ1-4, with a possible D match to TRBD1 (5 bases). The V gene's germline CDR1 is DFQATT and CDR2 SNEGSKA (reference sequence). The CDR3 is 15 residues long. Trimming pared 6 bases from V and 0 bases from J, leaving 14 bases between. In DNA, the CDR3 is TGCAGTGCCAAAGACGTGGGGCCAACTAATGAAAAACTGTTTTTT. It yields the protein CSAKDVGPTNEKLFF.

The chain's CDR3 is CASSLIGQSYNEQFF. The CDR3 bases are TGTGCCAGCAGCTTAATAGGACAGTCCTACAATGAGCAGTTCTTC. V gene TRBV7-3 combines with J gene TRBJ2-1, with a weak D call TRBD1 (6 bases). This CDR3 is 15 amino acids long. V was trimmed by 1 base and J by 1 base, leaving 8 bases between them. The germline V gene encodes CDR1 SGHTA and CDR2 FQGTGA.